The clone carrying this TCR beta chain was detected only a few times. This sample is part of a study of cytomegalovirus exposure and HLA in healthy donors. PCR amplification relied on 60 Vbeta primers (plus 13 Jbeta primers). Profiled with immunoSEQ multiplex PCR; TCRdb holds only in-frame clones, not every one. The repertoire holds under 95,000 clones, with approximately 71% as singletons. V was pared by 3 bases and J by 5 bases, with 22 bases between. Germline V gene lookup returns CDR1 ENHRY and CDR2 SYGVKD. The CDR3 contains 17 residues. The specimen sequenced was PBMCs. The sequence was obtained from a man aged 40-50 years in good health and CMV-seronegative. J is TRBJ2-5 and V is TRBV10-3; perhaps TRBD1 as D (5 bases). In nucleotides, the CDR3 is TGTGCCATCAGTGATCCCTACCAGGGCCAAATGGAGGAGACCCAGTACTTC. It is translated as CAISDPYQGQMEETQYF.